The entry that follows covers one T cell receptor (beta chain) sequence. The data stem from a study of Ad26.COV2.S vaccination and SARS-CoV-2 variants. Turning to the study itself: Recipients of Ad26.COV2.S got it intramuscularly, once or twice 56 days apart.

Treatment denoted: around 19 received Ad26.COV2.S at low or high dose, single or two shots; 5 received placebo; per-sample allocation not given. Repertoires come from day 63 after the first vaccine or placebo injection. TCRdb's copy holds only in-frame clones and misses some; the assay was immunoSEQ multiplex PCR. The sample shows roughly 300,000 clones, around 89% of them seen only once. Looked up from germline, CDR1 is GTSNPN and CDR2 is SVGIG (reference sequence). J was trimmed by 6 bases and V by 0 bases; bases with no gene match: 3. This CDR3 region has 13 residues. This sample comprised peripheral blood, obtained in a trial of Ad26.COV2.S vaccine versus placebo. This chain uses TRBV30 with TRBJ2-3; 7 bases match TRBD2. This clonotype was sampled from a person aged 18-65 years who received the Ad26.COV2.S COVID-19 vaccine or a placebo. This chain's CDR3 is CAWSVLGGDTQYF. The CDR3 DNA reads TGTGCCTGGAGTGTACTGGGAGGGGATACGCAGTATTTT.